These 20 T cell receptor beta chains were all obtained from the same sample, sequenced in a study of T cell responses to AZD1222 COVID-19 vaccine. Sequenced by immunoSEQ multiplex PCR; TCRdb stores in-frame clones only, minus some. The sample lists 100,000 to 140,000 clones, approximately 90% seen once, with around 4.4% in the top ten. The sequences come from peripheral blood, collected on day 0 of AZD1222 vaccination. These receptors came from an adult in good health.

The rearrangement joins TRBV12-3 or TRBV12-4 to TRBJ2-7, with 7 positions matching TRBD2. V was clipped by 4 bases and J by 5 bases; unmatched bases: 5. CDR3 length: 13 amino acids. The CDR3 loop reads CASSYWGGDEQYF. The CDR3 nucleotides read TGTGCCAGCAGTTACTGGGGGGGGGACGAGCAGTACTTC.

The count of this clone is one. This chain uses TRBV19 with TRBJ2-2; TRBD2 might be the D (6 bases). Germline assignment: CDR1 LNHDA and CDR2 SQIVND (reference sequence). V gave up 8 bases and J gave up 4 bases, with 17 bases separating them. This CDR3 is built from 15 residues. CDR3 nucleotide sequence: TGTGCCAGTGGGAAGCGGAGCGGGCCCACCGGGGAGCTGTTTTTT. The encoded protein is CASGKRSGPTGELFF.

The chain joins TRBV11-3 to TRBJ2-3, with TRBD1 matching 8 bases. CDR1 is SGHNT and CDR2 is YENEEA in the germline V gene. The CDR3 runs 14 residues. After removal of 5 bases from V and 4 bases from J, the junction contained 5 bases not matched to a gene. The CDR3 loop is CASSGGQGSDTQYF. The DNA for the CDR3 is TGTGCCAGCAGCGGAGGACAGGGCTCAGATACGCAGTATTTT. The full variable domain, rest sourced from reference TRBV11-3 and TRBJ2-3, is EAGVVQSPRYKIIEKKQPVAFWCNPISGHNTLYWYLQNLGQGPELLIRYENEEAVDDSQLPKDRFSAERLKGVDSTLKIQPAELGDSAVYLCASSGGQGSDTQYFGPGTRLTVL.

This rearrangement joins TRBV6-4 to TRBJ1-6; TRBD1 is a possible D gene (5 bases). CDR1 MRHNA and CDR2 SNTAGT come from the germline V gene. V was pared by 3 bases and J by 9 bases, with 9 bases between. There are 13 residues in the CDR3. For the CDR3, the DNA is TGTGCCAGCAGTGAGGGACTCTTTTCACCCCTCCACTTT. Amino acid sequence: CASSEGLFSPLHF.

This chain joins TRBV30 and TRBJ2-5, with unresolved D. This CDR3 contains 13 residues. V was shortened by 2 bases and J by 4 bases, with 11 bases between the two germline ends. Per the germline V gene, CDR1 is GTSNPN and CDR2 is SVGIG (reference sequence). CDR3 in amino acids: CAWSYQVRETQYF. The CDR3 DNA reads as TGTGCCTGGAGTTATCAGGTCCGAGAGACCCAGTACTTC. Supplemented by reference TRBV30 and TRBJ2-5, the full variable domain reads SQTIHQWPATLVQPVGSPLSLECTVEGTSNPNLYWYRQAAGRGLQLLFYSVGIGQISSEVPQNLSASRPQDRQFILSSKKLLLSDSGFYLCAWSYQVRETQYFGPGTRLLVL.

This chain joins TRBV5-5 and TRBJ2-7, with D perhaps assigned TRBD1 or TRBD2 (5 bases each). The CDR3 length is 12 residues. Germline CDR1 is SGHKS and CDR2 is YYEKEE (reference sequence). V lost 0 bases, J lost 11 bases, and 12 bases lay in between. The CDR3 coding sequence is TGTGCCAGCAGCTTGGGAGGGACCCTCAAGTACTTC. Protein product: CASSLGGTLKYF. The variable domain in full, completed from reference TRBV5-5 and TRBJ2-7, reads DAGVTQSPTHLIKTRGQQVTLRCSPISGHKSVSWYQQVLGQGPQFIFQYYEKEERGRGNFPDRFSARQFPNYSSELNVNALLLGDSALYLCASSLGGTLKYFGPGTRLTVT.

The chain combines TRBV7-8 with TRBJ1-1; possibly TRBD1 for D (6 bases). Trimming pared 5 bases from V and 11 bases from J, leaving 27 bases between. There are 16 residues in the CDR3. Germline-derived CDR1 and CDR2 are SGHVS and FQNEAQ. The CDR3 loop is CASSHSTGTPGSVAFF. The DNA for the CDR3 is TGTGCCAGCAGCCACAGCACCGGGACACCCGGAAGTGTCGCTTTCTTT.

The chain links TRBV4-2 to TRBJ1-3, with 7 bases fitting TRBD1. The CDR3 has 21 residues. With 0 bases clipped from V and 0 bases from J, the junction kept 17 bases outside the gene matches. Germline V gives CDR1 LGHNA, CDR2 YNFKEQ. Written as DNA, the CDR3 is TGTGCCAGCAGCCAAGAGAGGGGCGCAGGGGGACTGATCAACTCTGGAAACACCATATATTTT. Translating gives CASSQERGAGGLINSGNTIYF.

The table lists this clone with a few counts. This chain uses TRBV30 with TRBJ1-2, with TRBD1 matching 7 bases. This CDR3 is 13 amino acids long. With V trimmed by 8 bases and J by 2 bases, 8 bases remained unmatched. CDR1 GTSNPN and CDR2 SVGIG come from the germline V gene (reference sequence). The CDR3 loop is CAAEQGRNYGYTF. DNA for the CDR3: TGTGCCGCCGAACAGGGGAGGAACTATGGCTACACCTTC.

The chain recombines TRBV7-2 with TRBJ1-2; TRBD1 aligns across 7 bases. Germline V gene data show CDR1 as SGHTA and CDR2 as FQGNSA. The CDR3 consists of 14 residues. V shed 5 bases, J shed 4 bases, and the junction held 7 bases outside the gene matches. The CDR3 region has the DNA TGTGCCAGCAGCCCGAGACAGGGATCCTATGGCTACACCTTC. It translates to CASSPRQGSYGYTF.

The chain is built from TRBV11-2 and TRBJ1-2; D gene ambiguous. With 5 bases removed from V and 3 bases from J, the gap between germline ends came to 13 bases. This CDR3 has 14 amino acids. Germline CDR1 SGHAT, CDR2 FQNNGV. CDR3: CASSAAAQYYGYTF. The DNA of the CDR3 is TGTGCCAGCAGCGCAGCTGCACAGTACTATGGCTACACCTTC. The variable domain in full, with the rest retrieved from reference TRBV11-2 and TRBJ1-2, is EAGVAQSPRYKIIEKRQSVAFWCNPISGHATLYWYQQILGQGPKLLIQFQNNGVVDDSQLPKDRFSAERLKGVDSTLKIQPAKLEDSAVYLCASSAAAQYYGYTFGSGTRLTVV.

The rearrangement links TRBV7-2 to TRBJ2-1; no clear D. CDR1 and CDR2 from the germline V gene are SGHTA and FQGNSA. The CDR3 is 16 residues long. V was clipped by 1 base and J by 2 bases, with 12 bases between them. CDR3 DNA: TGTGCCAGCAGCTTAGATGGTAGCAGACCCTACAATGAGCAGTTCTTC. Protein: CASSLDGSRPYNEQFF.

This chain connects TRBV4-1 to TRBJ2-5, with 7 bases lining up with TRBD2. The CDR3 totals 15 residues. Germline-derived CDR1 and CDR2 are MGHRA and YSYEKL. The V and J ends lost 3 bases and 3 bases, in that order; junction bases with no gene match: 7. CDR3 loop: CASSQTLAEKETQYF. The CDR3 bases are TGCGCCAGCAGCCAGACCCTAGCGGAAAAAGAGACCCAGTACTTC.

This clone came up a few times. CDR3 sequence (DNA): TGTGCCAGCAGCTATATGGGGGAAACTACTAACACTGAAGCTTTCTTT. Translating gives CASSYMGETTNTEAFF. This chain links TRBV5-6 with TRBJ1-1, with D possibly matching TRBD1 (5 bases). In germline, CDR1 is SGHDT, CDR2 YYEEEE. With 3 bases removed from V and 2 bases from J, the gap between germline ends came to 17 bases. This CDR3 is 16 amino acids long.

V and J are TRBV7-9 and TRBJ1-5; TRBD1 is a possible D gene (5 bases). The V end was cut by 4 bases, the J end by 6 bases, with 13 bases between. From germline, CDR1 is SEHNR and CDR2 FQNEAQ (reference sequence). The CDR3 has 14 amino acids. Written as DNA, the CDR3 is TGTGCCAGCAGCTACGACCTGGGGGGTCAGCCCCAGCATTTT. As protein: CASSYDLGGQPQHF. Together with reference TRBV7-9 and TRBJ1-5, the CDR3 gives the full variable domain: DTGVSQNPRHKITKRGQNVTFRCDPISEHNRLYWYRQTLGQGPEFLTYFQNEAQLEKSRLLSDRFSAERPKGSFSTLEIQRTEQGDSAMYLCASSYDLGGQPQHFGDGTRLSIL.

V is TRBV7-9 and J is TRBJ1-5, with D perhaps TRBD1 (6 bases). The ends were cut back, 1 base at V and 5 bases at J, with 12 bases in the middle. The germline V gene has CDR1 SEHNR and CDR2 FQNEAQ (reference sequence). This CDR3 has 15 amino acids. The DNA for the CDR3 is TGTGCCAGCAGCTTAGGGGGGCAGGGCGATCAGCCCCAGCATTTT. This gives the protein CASSLGGQGDQPQHF.

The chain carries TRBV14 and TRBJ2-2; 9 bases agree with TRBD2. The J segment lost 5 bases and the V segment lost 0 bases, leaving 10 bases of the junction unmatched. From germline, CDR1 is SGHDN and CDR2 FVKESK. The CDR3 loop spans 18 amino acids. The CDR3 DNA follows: TGTGCCAGCAGCCAAGACCCCTATAGCGGGAGAAAGACCGGGGAGCTGTTTTTT. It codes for CASSQDPYSGRKTGELFF. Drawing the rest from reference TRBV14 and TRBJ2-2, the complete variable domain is EAGVTQFPSHSVIEKGQTVTLRCDPISGHDNLYWYRRVMGKEIKFLLHFVKESKQDESGMPNNRFLAERTGGTYSTLKVQPAELEDSGVYFCASSQDPYSGRKTGELFFGEGSRLTVL.

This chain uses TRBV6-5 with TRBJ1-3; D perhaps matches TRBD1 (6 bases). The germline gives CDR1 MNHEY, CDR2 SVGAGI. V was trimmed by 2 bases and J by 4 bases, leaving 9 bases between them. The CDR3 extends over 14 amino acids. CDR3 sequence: CASSYGGHGNTIYF. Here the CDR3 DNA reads TGTGCCAGCAGTTACGGGGGGCACGGAAACACCATATATTTT.

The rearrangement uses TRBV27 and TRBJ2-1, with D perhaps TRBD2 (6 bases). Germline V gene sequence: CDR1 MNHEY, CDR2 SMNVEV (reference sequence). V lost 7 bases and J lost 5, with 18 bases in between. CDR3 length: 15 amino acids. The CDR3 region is CASNSDREFHNEQFF. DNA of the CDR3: TGTGCCAGCAATTCCGATCGGGAGTTCCACAATGAGCAGTTCTTC.

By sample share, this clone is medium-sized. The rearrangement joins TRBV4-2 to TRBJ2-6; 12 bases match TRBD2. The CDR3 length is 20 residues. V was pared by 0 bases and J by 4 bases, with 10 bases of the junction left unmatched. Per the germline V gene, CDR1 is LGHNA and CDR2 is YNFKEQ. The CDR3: CASSQEWLAGGLKGANVLTF. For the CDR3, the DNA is TGTGCCAGCAGCCAAGAATGGCTAGCGGGGGGGCTTAAGGGGGCCAACGTCCTGACTTTC.